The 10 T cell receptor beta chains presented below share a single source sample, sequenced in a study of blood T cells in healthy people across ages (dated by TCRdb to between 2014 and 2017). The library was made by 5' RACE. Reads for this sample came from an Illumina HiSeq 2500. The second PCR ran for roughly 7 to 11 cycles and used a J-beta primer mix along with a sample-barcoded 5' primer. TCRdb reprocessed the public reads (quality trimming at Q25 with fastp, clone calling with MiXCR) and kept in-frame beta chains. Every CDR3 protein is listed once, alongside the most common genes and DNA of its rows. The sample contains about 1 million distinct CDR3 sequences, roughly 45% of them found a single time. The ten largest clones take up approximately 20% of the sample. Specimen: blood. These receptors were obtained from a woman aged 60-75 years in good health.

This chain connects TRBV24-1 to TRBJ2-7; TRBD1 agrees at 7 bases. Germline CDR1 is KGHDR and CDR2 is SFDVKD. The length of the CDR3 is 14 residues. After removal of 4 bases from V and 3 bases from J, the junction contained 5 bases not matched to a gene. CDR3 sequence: CATSDAGQVYEQYF. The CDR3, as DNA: TGTGCCACCAGTGACGCCGGACAGGTCTACGAGCAGTACTTC.

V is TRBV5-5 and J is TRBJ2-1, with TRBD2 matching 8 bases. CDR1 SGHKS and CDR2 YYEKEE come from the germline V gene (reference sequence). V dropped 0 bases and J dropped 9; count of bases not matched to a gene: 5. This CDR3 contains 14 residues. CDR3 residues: CASSLAGLVSEQFF. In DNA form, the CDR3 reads TGTGCCAGCAGCTTGGCGGGACTAGTTAGTGAGCAGTTCTTC. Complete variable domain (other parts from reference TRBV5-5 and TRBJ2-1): DAGVTQSPTHLIKTRGQQVTLRCSPISGHKSVSWYQQVLGQGPQFIFQYYEKEERGRGNFPDRFSARQFPNYSSELNVNALLLGDSALYLCASSLAGLVSEQFFGPGTRLTVL.

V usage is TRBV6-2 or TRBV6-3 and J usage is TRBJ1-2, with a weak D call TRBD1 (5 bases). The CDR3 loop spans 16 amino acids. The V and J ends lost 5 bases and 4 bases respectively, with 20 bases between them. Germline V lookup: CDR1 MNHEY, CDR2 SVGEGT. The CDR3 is CASSRDKGPTGYGYTF. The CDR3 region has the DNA TGTGCCAGCAGTAGAGACAAGGGGCCTACTGGCTATGGCTACACCTTC.

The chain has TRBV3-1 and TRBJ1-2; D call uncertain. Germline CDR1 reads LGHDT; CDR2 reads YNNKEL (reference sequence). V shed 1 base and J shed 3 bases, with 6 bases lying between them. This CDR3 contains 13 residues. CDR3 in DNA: TGTGCCAGCAGCCAAGGACCTTACTATGGCTACACCTTC. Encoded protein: CASSQGPYYGYTF. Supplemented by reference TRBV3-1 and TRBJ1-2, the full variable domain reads DTAVSQTPKYLVTQMGNDKSIKCEQNLGHDTMYWYKQDSKKFLKIMFSYNNKELIINETVPNRFSPKSPDKAHLNLHINSLELGDSAVYFCASSQGPYYGYTFGSGTRLTVV.

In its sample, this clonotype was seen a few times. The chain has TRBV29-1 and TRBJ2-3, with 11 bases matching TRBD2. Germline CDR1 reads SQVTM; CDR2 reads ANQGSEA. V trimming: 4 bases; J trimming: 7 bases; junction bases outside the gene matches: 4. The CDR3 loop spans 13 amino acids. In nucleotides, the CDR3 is TGCAGCGTTGGGGCTAGCGGGGGGAATACGCAGTATTTT. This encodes CSVGASGGNTQYF.

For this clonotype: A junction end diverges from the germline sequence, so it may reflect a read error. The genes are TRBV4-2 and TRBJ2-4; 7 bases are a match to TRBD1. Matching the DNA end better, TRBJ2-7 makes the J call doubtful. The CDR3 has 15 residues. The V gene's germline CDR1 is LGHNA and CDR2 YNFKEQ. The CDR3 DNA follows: TGTGCCCGCAGCCAAGGAGACAGGGCGAACCCCGAGCAGTACTTC. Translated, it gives CARSQGDRANPEQYF.

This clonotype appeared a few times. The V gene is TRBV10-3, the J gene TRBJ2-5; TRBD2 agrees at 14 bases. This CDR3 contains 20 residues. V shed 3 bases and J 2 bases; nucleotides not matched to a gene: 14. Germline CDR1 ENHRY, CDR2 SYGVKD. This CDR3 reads CAISEQRWGTSGRKQETQYF. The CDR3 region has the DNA TGTGCCATCAGTGAACAAAGGTGGGGGACTAGCGGGAGAAAACAAGAGACCCAGTACTTC.

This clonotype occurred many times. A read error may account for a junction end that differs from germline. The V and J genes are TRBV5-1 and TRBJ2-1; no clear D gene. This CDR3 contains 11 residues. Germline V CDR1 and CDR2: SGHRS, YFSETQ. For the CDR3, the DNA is TGTGCCAGCAGCTTTAACAATGAGCAGTTCTTC. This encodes CASSFNNEQFF.

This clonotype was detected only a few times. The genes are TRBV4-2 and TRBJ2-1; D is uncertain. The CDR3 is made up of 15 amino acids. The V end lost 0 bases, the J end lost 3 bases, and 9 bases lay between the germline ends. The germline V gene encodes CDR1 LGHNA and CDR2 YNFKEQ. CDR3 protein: CASSQELTDYNEQFF. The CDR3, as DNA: TGTGCCAGCAGCCAAGAACTAACAGACTACAATGAGCAGTTCTTC.

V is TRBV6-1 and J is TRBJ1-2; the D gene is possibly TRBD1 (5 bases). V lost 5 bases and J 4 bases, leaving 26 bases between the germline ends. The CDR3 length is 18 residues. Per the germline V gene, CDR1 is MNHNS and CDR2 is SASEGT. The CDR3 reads CASSRPRVQGISGYGYTF. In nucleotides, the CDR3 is TGTGCCAGCAGTAGACCACGGGTGCAGGGCATATCTGGCTATGGCTACACCTTC.